The clone carrying this TCR beta chain was observed a few times. The antigen is not known. The sample is drawn from a study of cytomegalovirus exposure and HLA in healthy donors. About the research overall: A prior analysis found around 110 million unique TCR beta sequences from around 200 million T cells. General study findings and limits: About 90% or about 30% of the time was how often most TCR beta V segments were productive, according to an earlier analysis. Some V segments, TRBV6-2 and TRBV6-3 among them, were indistinguishable and were therefore excluded.

With 60 Vbeta and 13 Jbeta primers, the PCR was carried out. Profiled with immunoSEQ multiplex PCR; TCRdb holds only in-frame clones, not every one. Here the sample spans tens of thousands of clones, more than 50% being singletons. This CDR3 is built from 17 residues. The germline V gene has CDR1 SNHLY and CDR2 FYNNEI. After removal of 5 bases from V and 2 bases from J, the junction contained 5 bases not matched to a gene. The rearrangement uses TRBV2 and TRBJ2-6; 11 positions match TRBD2. The specimen sequenced was PBMCs. The TCR sequence derives from a woman aged 40 to 55 in good health and CMV-seropositive. The CDR3 DNA reads TGTGCCAGCAGTAAGGGTAGCGGGGGGGCTGGGGCCAACGTCCTGACTTTC. Residues: CASSKGSGGAGANVLTF. Supplemented by reference TRBV2 and TRBJ2-6, the full variable domain reads EPEVTQTPSHQVTQMGQEVILRCVPISNHLYFYWYRQILGQKVEFLVSFYNNEISEKSEIFDDQFSVERPDGSNFTLKIRSTKLEDSAMYFCASSKGSGGAGANVLTFGAGSRLTVL.